This is a list of T cell receptor beta chains from one sample in a study of T cell responses to AZD1222 COVID-19 vaccine. Method: immunoSEQ multiplex PCR; TCRdb's copy keeps in-frame clones and lacks some. The table has about 76,000 clones, more than 70% seen once; the top ten hold 11%. The material was peripheral blood, obtained on day 0 of AZD1222 vaccination. These receptors were collected from an adult in good health. The CDR3 runs from the conserved cysteine through the conserved F or W.

TRBV10-1,CASSESSLSGELFF
TRBV30,CACTPAGVGNEQFF
TRBV6-5,CASSLAGGPGEQYF
TRBV7-3,CASRLDRASTEAFF
TRBV7-3,CASSLTGNNSPLHF
TRBV29-1,CSVGGGGDGYTF
TRBV5-8,CASSRRTDNQPQHF
TRBV10-3,CATEAIRGSHGELFF
TRBV9,CASSVGGDGNTIYF
TRBV11-2,CASSSYLSGRTDTQYF
TRBV7-2,CASSLDPGSPLHF
TRBV12-5,CASGLNGNTGELFF
TRBV5-4,CASSPYGGDTQYF
TRBV5-6,CASSSRDTQYF
TRBV11-2,CASSLGGSLEAFF
TRBV28,CASRVSGAPLVGKQFF
TRBV3-1/TRBV3-2,CASSGRDEQYF
TRBV3-1/TRBV3-2,CASSPPGGDGYTF
TRBV5-1,CASTILGQGDGYTF
TRBV20-1,CSATGQTYTF
TRBV7-8,CASSILGGPATNEKLFF
TRBV5-1,CASSVQQYTEAFF
TRBV12-5,CASGPRRGSTDTQYF
TRBV30,CAWSPGPRNTQYF
TRBV29-1,CSVEDRRGTAKNIQYF
TRBV4-1,CASSRTSGYEQYF
TRBV7-6,CAISNPDTQYF
TRBV29-1,CSGQGGRNTQYF
TRBV29-1,CSVRRRDGDYEQYF
TRBV3-1/TRBV3-2,CASTHSPGGGELFF
TRBV7-8,CASSLADQPAEPQHF
TRBV11-2,CASSLPSPGMNTEAFF
TRBV27,CASSLGLAGGQWETQYF
TRBV10-3,CAISAPDRPGGYTF